Presented here are 32 T cell receptor beta chains from one specimen sequenced in a study of blood T cell repertoires in COVID-19. Sequencing used immunoSEQ multiplex PCR; TCRdb keeps in-frame clones, though not all of them. The sample records some 400,000 clones, about 87% being singletons. The sample consisted of peripheral blood. These receptor sequences come from a human donor in a cohort sampled during active COVID-19.

The genes are TRBV3-1 (or the pseudogene TRBV3-2) and TRBJ1-1; D may be TRBD1 (6 bases). V lost 1 base, J lost 1 base, and 16 bases lay in between. This CDR3 region has 17 residues. Germline values: CDR1 LGHDT, CDR2 YNNKEL (reference sequence). CDR3 region: CASSQVGALHSNTEAFF. The CDR3 region has the DNA TGTGCCAGCAGCCAAGTGGGGGCCCTGCATTCGAACACTGAAGCTTTCTTT.

The V gene is TRBV15, the J gene TRBJ2-7; D call uncertain. The V end was cut by 2 bases, the J end by 0 bases, with 8 bases between. The germline CDR1 and CDR2 sequences are LNHNV and YYDKDF (reference sequence). The CDR3 is 14 residues long. CDR3 sequence (DNA): TGTGCCACCAGCAGATCTCAGGTCTCCTACGAGCAGTACTTC. Translation: CATSRSQVSYEQYF.

About this clone: A clone one base away is much larger, so this may be a read error. The same CDR3 is also encoded by other DNA sequences in this sample. The rearrangement joins TRBV5-1 to TRBJ1-2; TRBD1 agrees at 8 bases. Looked up from germline, CDR1 is SGHRS and CDR2 is YFSETQ. V lost 1 base to trimming and J lost 8 bases; unmatched junction nucleotides: 1. The CDR3 is made up of 12 amino acids. CDR3 DNA: TGCGCCAGCAGCTTGACAGGGGGAGGCTACACCTTC. The encoded protein is CASSLTGGGYTF.

The chain links TRBV11-2 to TRBJ2-7; 8 nucleotides line up with TRBD2. The CDR3 sequence is 16 residues long. The junction had 9 bases not matched to a gene; V was cut back by 0 bases and J by 5 bases. Germline V gene data show CDR1 as SGHAT and CDR2 as FQNNGV. This CDR3 is CASSLDLSGSYDEQYF. The CDR3, as DNA: TGTGCCAGCAGCTTAGATCTAAGCGGGAGTTACGACGAGCAGTACTTC.

V is TRBV7-9 and J is TRBJ1-1, with a weak D call TRBD1 (5 bases). Trimming left V 5 bases short and J 6 bases short, with 25 bases between. The germline V gene has CDR1 SEHNR and CDR2 FQNEAQ (reference sequence). The CDR3 covers 17 residues. CDR3 nucleotides: TGTGCCAGCAGCCCGGGGGATGGGGGAAGGGTCAACGCTGAAGCTTTCTTT. Translating it yields CASSPGDGGRVNAEAFF.

V gene TRBV27 combines with J gene TRBJ1-1; tentatively, D is TRBD1 (5 bases). V shed 6 bases and J shed 4 bases, with 18 bases lying between them. Germline lookup yields CDR1 MNHEY and CDR2 SMNVEV (reference sequence). CDR3 size: 15 residues. The DNA for the CDR3 is TGTGCCAGCAGGTCCCCTCTTTGGGGCGGCACTGAAGCTTTCTTT. Protein sequence: CASRSPLWGGTEAFF.

The chain joins TRBV2 to TRBJ2-5, with TRBD2 matching 10 bases. V shed 7 bases and J 4 bases; nucleotides not matched to a gene: 9. Germline V gene data show CDR1 as SNHLY and CDR2 as FYNNEI. The CDR3 is 15 residues long. CDR3 bases: TGTGCCAGCATGGGCCTGAGCGGGGGGGGAGAGACCCAGTACTTC. Amino acid sequence: CASMGLSGGGETQYF.

This chain connects TRBV2 to TRBJ2-7; D gene uncertain. Germline V gene sequence: CDR1 SNHLY, CDR2 FYNNEI. Trimming removed 8 bases at V and 3 bases at J, with 14 bases between. The CDR3 totals 13 residues. CDR3 coding DNA: TGTGCCAGCGGTGGAGTCTTCCACTACGAGCAGTACTTC. This codes for CASGGVFHYEQYF.

The rearrangement joins TRBV21-1 to TRBJ2-5; TRBD2 was called by the table and not checked on the DNA. TRBV21-1 is annotated as a pseudogene. The CDR3 consists of 14 residues. For the CDR3, the DNA is TGTGCCAGCAGCAATAAAGGACTAGCGGGAGGGTGGTACTTC. Amino acid sequence: CASSNKGLAGGWYF.

The rearrangement links TRBV28 to TRBJ2-1; 8 positions match TRBD2. This CDR3 spans 15 amino acids. V gave up 6 bases and J gave up 6 bases; unmatched junction bases: 10. Germline V gene sequence: CDR1 MDHEN, CDR2 SYDVKM. CDR3 sequence (DNA): TGTGCCAGCAGACTAGGGGGACTAGGAGTCAATGAGCAGTTCTTC. Encoded protein: CASRLGGLGVNEQFF.

The rearrangement joins TRBV28 to TRBJ2-7; 9 bases fit TRBD2. This CDR3 has 12 residues. The germline CDR1 and CDR2 sequences are MDHEN and SYDVKM. As DNA, the CDR3 is TGTGCACACGGACTAGCGAGGAGCGAGCAGTACTTC. This codes for CAHGLARSEQYF.

V gene TRBV2 combines with J gene TRBJ1-2, with no clear D. Germline CDR1 reads SNHLY; CDR2 reads FYNNEI. The V gene lost 6 bases and the J gene lost 3 bases, with 20 bases spanning the gap. The CDR3 contains 16 residues. The CDR3 protein is CASSLRWTGEDYGYTF. For the CDR3, the DNA is TGTGCCAGCAGCCTTCGATGGACGGGAGAGGACTATGGCTACACCTTC.

The V call is TRBV19, the J call TRBJ2-2, with TRBD2 identical over 14 bases. The CDR3 runs 16 residues. Germline V lookup: CDR1 LNHDA, CDR2 SQIVND (reference sequence). V lost 7 bases to trimming and J lost 4 bases; unmatched junction nucleotides: 5. The DNA for the CDR3 is TGTGCCAGTACCGGACTAGCGGGAGGAACCACCGGGGAGCTGTTTTTT. As protein: CASTGLAGGTTGELFF.

This clone was counted a single time. The chain couples TRBV3-1 (or the pseudogene TRBV3-2) to TRBJ2-5, with a tentative D call TRBD2 (6 bases). V shed 4 bases and J shed 2 bases, with 11 bases lying between them. CDR3 length equals 14 residues. The germline V gene encodes CDR1 LGHDT and CDR2 YNNKEL (reference sequence). This CDR3 is CASSRQLAQETQYF. The CDR3 DNA follows: TGTGCCAGCAGCCGGCAACTAGCTCAAGAGACCCAGTACTTC.

This rearrangement joins TRBV3-1 (or the pseudogene TRBV3-2) to TRBJ2-5, with D tentatively TRBD1 (6 bases). Germline CDR1 LGHDT, CDR2 YNNKEL (reference sequence). The germline V and J ends were trimmed by 4 bases and 4 bases, with 25 bases remaining between them. There are 18 residues in the CDR3. CDR3 nucleotides: TGTGCCAGCAGCCCAGGGGTGTTGGGCAGCGTTCGGGGAGAGACCCAGTACTTC. Amino acid sequence: CASSPGVLGSVRGETQYF.

The rearrangement links TRBV19 to TRBJ1-2; D is unclear. In germline, CDR1 is LNHDA, CDR2 SQIVND (reference sequence). The CDR3 has 14 amino acids. Trimming took 2 bases from V and 0 from J, leaving 7 bases between them. The CDR3 sequence is CASSIRRTNYGYTF. The CDR3, as DNA: TGTGCCAGTAGTATACGCAGAACTAACTATGGCTACACCTTC.

The genes are TRBV3-1 (or the pseudogene TRBV3-2) and TRBJ1-2, with unresolved D. V lost 0 bases to trimming and J lost 5 bases, with 10 bases between them. This CDR3 has 14 residues. The V gene's germline CDR1 is LGHDT and CDR2 YNNKEL (reference sequence). The CDR3 here is CASSQDNGRYGYTF. CDR3 in DNA: TGTGCCAGCAGCCAAGATAACGGGAGGTATGGCTACACCTTC.

V gene TRBV6-5 combines with J gene TRBJ2-7; D might be TRBD1 (5 bases). Germline CDR1 reads MNHEY; CDR2 reads SVGAGI. The CDR3 is made up of 13 amino acids. V dropped 7 bases and J dropped 6 bases, with 16 bases sitting between them. CDR3 residues: CASNHNQGSEQYF. CDR3 nucleotides: TGTGCCAGCAATCACAACCAGGGATCCGAGCAGTACTTC.

With regard to this clone: The sample has other DNA sequences that encode this CDR3 too. V is TRBV6-5 and J is TRBJ1-1; D is ambiguous. CDR1 is MNHEY and CDR2 is SVGAGI in the germline V gene. This CDR3 has 11 residues. Trimming took 5 bases from V and 4 from J, leaving 5 bases between them. The CDR3 DNA follows: TGTGCCAGCAGTCCGGGCACTGAAGCTTTCTTT. Translation gives CASSPGTEAFF.

Turning to this clone: Compared with germline, one end of the junction differs, possibly owing to a read error. The rearrangement uses TRBV2 and TRBJ2-2; possible D gene TRBD2, 6 bases. Germline V gene data show CDR1 as SNHLY and CDR2 as FYNNEI. The CDR3 runs 13 residues. The CDR3 DNA reads as TGTGCCAGCACTGAATTCCGGGAGGGGGAGCTGTTTTTT. Its protein product is CASTEFREGELFF.

The rearrangement joins TRBV5-1 to TRBJ1-3, with D possibly TRBD1 on 5 matching bases. This CDR3 has 18 amino acids. CDR1 and CDR2 (germline): SGHRS, YFSETQ. V was cut by 0 bases and J by 4 bases, with 20 bases left in between. The CDR3 region has the DNA TGCGCCAGCAGCTTGGCCCTAGGGGAAAAGTCGAGAGGAAACACCATATATTTT. It encodes CASSLALGEKSRGNTIYF.

This sequence joins TRBV4-1 and TRBJ1-4, with D unclear. Germline V lookup: CDR1 MGHRA, CDR2 YSYEKL. The CDR3 runs 13 residues. V was shortened by 9 bases and J by 4 bases, with 12 bases between the two germline ends. CDR3 sequence reads: CASGQVVNEKLFF. Here the CDR3 DNA reads TGCGCCAGTGGTCAGGTAGTTAATGAAAAACTGTTTTTT.

Regarding this clone: The junction shows a germline mismatch at one end, possibly a read error. Other DNA variants within this sample encode the same CDR3. V and J are TRBV7-7 and TRBJ2-3, with TRBD2 matching over 14 bases. Germline V gene data show CDR1 as SSHAT and CDR2 as FNYEAQ (reference sequence). This CDR3 contains 15 residues. Here the CDR3 reads CASSSGLAGADTQYF. CDR3 nucleotide sequence: TGTGCTAGCAGTTCGGGACTAGCGGGGGCAGATACGCAGTATTTT.

The chain is built from TRBV12-3 or TRBV12-4 and TRBJ1-6; 7 nucleotides agree with TRBD1. The length of the CDR3 is 12 residues. With V trimmed by 7 bases and J by 7 bases, 1 base remained unmatched. CDR3 protein: CASKGGNSPLHF. The CDR3 DNA follows: TGTGCCAGCAAAGGGGGCAATTCACCCCTCCACTTT.

The V and J genes are TRBV5-1 and TRBJ1-4; D might be TRBD1 (6 bases). Per the germline V gene, CDR1 is SGHRS and CDR2 is YFSETQ. Trimming cost V 1 base and J 5 bases, with 9 bases left between them. This CDR3 comprises 14 residues. CDR3 residues: CASSLRRGNEKLFF. The DNA of the CDR3 is TGCGCCAGCAGCTTGCGTAGGGGGAATGAAAAACTGTTTTTT.

This chain connects TRBV19 to TRBJ1-5; the D gene is possibly TRBD1 (5 bases). Germline V gene data show CDR1 as LNHDA and CDR2 as SQIVND (reference sequence). The CDR3 loop spans 15 amino acids. Trimming removed 6 bases from V and 4 bases from J, with 16 bases in between. CDR3 sequence: CASSQLPGPNQPQHF. The CDR3 region has the DNA TGTGCCAGTAGCCAACTCCCAGGGCCAAATCAGCCCCAGCATTTT.

The gene calls are TRBV6-4 and TRBJ2-2; 13 nucleotides line up with TRBD2. Germline V gene lookup returns CDR1 MRHNA and CDR2 SNTAGT. V lost 6 bases and J lost 6; bases outside the gene matches: 4. The length of the CDR3 is 15 residues. CDR3 region: CASSPGLAGAGELFF. In DNA, the CDR3 is TGTGCCAGCAGCCCAGGACTAGCGGGAGCCGGGGAGCTGTTTTTT.

This chain connects TRBV7-9 to TRBJ1-3, with 7 bases matching TRBD1. Germline V gene data show CDR1 as SEHNR and CDR2 as FQNEAQ (reference sequence). The CDR3 sequence is 14 residues long. V was pared by 6 bases and J by 0 bases, with 2 bases of the junction left unmatched. CDR3 sequence (DNA): TGTGCCAGCAGGAGGGACAGCTCTGGAAACACCATATATTTT. This translates into CASRRDSSGNTIYF.

This sequence joins TRBV1 and TRBJ2-1; the table's D call of TRBD1 was not tested on the DNA. TRBV1 is a recognized pseudogene. The CDR3 extends over 15 amino acids. CDR3 amino acids: CTSRHRDRQYNEQFF. In DNA form, the CDR3 reads TGCACCAGCAGACATCGGGACAGGCAGTACAATGAGCAGTTCTTC.

The rearrangement joins TRBV28 to TRBJ2-2, with 8 bases that match TRBD2. Germline CDR1 and CDR2: MDHEN and SYDVKM. This CDR3 region has 16 residues. V trimming: 3 bases; J trimming: 6 bases; junction bases outside the gene matches: 9. The CDR3 loop reads CASSFGSSGISGELFF. The CDR3 nucleotides are TGTGCCAGCAGTTTCGGAAGTAGCGGGATCTCCGGGGAGCTGTTTTTT.

The V and J genes are TRBV29-1 and TRBJ2-1, with D perhaps TRBD2 (5 bases). Per the germline V gene, CDR1 is SQVTM and CDR2 is ANQGSEA. Trimming stripped 3 bases from V and 8 bases from J, with 17 bases between. This CDR3 is 14 amino acids long. The CDR3 is CSVDRLEGSYEQFF. The CDR3 coding sequence is TGCAGCGTTGATAGGCTAGAGGGTTCATATGAGCAGTTCTTC.

The chain recombines TRBV10-3 with TRBJ2-7; 8 bases agree with TRBD1. V lost 2 bases to trimming and J lost 3 bases; unmatched junction nucleotides: 9. Germline V CDR1 and CDR2: ENHRY, SYGVKD. The CDR3 is 16 amino acids. The CDR3 bases are TGTGCCATCAGTGAGCCGGCAACAGGGGGGTACTACGAGCAGTACTTC. It yields the protein CAISEPATGGYYEQYF.